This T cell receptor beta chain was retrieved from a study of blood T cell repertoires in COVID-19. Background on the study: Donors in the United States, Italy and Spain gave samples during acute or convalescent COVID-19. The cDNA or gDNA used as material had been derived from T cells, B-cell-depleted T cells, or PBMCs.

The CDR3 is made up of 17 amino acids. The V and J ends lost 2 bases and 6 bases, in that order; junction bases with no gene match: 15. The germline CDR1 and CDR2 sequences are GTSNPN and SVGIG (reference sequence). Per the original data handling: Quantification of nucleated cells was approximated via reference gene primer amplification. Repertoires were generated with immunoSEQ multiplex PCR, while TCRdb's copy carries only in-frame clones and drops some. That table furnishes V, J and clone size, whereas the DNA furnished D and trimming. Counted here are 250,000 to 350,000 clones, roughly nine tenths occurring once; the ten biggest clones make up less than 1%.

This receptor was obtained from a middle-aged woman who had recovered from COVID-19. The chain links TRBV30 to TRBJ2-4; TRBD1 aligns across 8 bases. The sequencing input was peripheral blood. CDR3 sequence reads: CAWSRTGSVSMGNIQYF. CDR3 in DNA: TGTGCCTGGAGTCGGACAGGGAGTGTAAGCATGGGAAACATTCAGTACTTC. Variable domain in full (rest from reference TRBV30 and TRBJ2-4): SQTIHQWPATLVQPVGSPLSLECTVEGTSNPNLYWYRQAAGRGLQLLFYSVGIGQISSEVPQNLSASRPQDRQFILSSKKLLLSDSGFYLCAWSRTGSVSMGNIQYFGAGTRLSVL.